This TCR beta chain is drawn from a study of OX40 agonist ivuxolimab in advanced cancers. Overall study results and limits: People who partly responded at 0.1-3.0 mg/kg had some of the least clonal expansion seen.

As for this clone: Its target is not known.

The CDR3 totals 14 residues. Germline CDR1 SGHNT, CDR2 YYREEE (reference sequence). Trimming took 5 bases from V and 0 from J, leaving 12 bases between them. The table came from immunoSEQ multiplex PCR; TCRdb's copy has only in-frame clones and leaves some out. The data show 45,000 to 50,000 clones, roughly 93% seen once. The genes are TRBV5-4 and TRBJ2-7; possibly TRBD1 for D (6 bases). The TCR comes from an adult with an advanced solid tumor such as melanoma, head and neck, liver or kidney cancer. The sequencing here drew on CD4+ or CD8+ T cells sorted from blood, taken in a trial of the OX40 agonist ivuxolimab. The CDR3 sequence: CASSHLQGSYEQYF. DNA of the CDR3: TGTGCCAGCAGTCACCTACAGGGCTCCTACGAGCAGTACTTC.